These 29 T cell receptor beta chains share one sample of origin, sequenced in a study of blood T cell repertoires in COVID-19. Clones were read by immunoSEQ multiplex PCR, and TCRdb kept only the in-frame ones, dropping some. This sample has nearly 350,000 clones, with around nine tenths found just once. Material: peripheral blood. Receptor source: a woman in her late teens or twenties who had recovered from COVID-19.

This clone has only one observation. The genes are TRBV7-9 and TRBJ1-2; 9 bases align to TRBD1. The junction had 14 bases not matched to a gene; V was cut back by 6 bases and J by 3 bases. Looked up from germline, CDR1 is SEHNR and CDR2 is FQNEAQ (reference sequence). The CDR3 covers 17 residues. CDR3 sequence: CASRPYRGRPGDYGYTF. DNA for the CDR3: TGTGCCAGCAGGCCCTACAGGGGGCGCCCGGGGGACTATGGCTACACCTTC. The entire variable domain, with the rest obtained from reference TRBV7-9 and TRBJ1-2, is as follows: DTGVSQNPRHKITKRGQNVTFRCDPISEHNRLYWYRQTLGQGPEFLTYFQNEAQLEKSRLLSDRFSAERPKGSFSTLEIQRTEQGDSAMYLCASRPYRGRPGDYGYTFGSGTRLTVV.

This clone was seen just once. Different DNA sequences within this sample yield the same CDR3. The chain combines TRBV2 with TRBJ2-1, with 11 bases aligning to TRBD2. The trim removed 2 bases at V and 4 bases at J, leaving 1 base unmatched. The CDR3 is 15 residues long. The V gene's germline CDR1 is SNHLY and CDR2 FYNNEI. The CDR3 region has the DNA TGTGCCAGCAGTGAATCTAGCGGGAGGTACAATGAGCAGTTCTTC. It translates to CASSESSGRYNEQFF.

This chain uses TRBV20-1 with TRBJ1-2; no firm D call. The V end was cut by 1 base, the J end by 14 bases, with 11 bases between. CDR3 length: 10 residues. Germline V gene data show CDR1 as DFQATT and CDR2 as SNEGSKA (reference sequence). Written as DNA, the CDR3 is TGCAGTGCTAGAGGTGCCGCCGGGACCTTC. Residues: CSARGAAGTF.

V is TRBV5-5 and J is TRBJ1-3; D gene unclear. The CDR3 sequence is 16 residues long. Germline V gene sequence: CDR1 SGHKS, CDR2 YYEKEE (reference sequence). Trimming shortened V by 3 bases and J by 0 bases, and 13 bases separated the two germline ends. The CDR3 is CASSSGGTNSGNTIYF. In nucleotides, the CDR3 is TGTGCCAGCAGCTCAGGTGGCACCAACTCTGGAAACACCATATATTTT. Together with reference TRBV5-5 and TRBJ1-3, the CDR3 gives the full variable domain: DAGVTQSPTHLIKTRGQQVTLRCSPISGHKSVSWYQQVLGQGPQFIFQYYEKEERGRGNFPDRFSARQFPNYSSELNVNALLLGDSALYLCASSSGGTNSGNTIYFGEGSWLTVV.

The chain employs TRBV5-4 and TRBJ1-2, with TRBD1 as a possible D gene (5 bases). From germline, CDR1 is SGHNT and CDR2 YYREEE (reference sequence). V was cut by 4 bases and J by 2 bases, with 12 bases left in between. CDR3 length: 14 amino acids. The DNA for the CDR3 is TGTGCCAGCAGCGGGGGGTCGCTGAACTATGGCTACACCTTC. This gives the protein CASSGGSLNYGYTF.

In nucleotides, the CDR3 is TGCGCCAGCAGCTTGACTAGCGGCGTGGGTGAGCAGTTCTTC. It yields the protein CASSLTSGVGEQFF. The chain has TRBV5-1 and TRBJ2-1; the match to TRBD2 covers 8 bases. CDR1 is SGHRS and CDR2 is YFSETQ in the germline V gene. Trimming cost V 1 base and J 9 bases; bases outside gene matches: 6. This CDR3 region has 14 residues.

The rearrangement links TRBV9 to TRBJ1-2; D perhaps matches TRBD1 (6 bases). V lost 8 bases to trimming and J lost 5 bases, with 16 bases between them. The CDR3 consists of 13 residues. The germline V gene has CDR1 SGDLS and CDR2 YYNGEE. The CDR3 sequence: CASTRGSGYGYTF. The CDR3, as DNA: TGTGCCAGTACCAGGGGATCGGGGTATGGCTACACCTTC.

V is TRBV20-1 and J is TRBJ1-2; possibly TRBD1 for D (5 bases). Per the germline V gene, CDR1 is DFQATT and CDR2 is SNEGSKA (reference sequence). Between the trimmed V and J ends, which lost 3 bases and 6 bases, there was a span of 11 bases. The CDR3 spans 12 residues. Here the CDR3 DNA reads TGCAGTGCTAGTCCCCCGGGGGATGGCTACACCTTC. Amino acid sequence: CSASPPGDGYTF.

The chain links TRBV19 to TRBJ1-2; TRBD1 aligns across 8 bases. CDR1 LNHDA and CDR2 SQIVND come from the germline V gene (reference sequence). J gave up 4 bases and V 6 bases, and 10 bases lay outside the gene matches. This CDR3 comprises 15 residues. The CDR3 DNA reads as TGTGCCAGTAGCCCCCCAGACAGGGGCAGCTATGGCTACACCTTC. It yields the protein CASSPPDRGSYGYTF. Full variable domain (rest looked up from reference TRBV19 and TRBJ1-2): DGGITQSPKYLFRKEGQNVTLSCEQNLNHDAMYWYRQDPGQGLRLIYYSQIVNDFQKGDIAEGYSVSREKKESFPLTVTSAQKNPTAFYLCASSPPDRGSYGYTFGSGTRLTVV.

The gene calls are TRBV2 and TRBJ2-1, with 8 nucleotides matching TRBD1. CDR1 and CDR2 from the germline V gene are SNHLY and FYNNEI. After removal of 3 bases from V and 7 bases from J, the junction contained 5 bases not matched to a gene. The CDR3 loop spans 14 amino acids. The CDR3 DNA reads TGTGCCAGCAGTGACCGGGACAGGAGGAATGAGCAGTTCTTC. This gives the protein CASSDRDRRNEQFF.

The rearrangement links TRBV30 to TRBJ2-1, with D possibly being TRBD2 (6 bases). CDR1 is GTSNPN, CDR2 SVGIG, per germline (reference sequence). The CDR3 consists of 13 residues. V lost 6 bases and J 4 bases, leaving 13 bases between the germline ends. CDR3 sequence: CACTGTGYNEQFF. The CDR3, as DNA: TGTGCCTGCACCGGGACTGGGTACAATGAGCAGTTCTTC.

The CDR3 loop reads CASSSGSGWFYGYTF. The CDR3 region has the DNA TGTGCCAGCAGCTCGGGCTCGGGGTGGTTCTATGGCTACACCTTC. The chain is built from TRBV5-4 and TRBJ1-2, with D unclear. The V gene lost 3 bases and the J gene lost 4 bases, with 16 bases spanning the gap. The germline gives CDR1 SGHNT, CDR2 YYREEE (reference sequence). The CDR3 contains 15 residues. Filled out from reference TRBV5-4 and TRBJ1-2, the complete variable domain reads ETGVTQSPTHLIKTRGQQVTLRCSSQSGHNTVSWYQQALGQGPQFIFQYYREEENGRGNFPPRFSGLQFPNYSSELNVNALELDDSALYLCASSSGSGWFYGYTFGSGTRLTVV.

In nucleotides, the CDR3 is TGTGCCAGCAGCCATATTCGGCAGCCCCAGCATTTT. Its protein is CASSHIRQPQHF. The V and J genes are TRBV6-2 or TRBV6-3 and TRBJ1-5; D not certain. The germline V and J ends were trimmed by 6 bases and 7 bases, with 10 bases remaining between them. Looked up from germline, CDR1 is MNHEY and CDR2 is SVGEGT. This CDR3 is built from 12 residues.

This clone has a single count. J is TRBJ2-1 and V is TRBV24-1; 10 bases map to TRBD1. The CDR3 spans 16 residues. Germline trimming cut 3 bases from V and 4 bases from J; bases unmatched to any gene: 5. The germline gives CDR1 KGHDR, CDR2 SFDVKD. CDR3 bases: TGTGCCACCAGTGATCACGGACAGGGGGGATACAATGAGCAGTTCTTC. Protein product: CATSDHGQGGYNEQFF.

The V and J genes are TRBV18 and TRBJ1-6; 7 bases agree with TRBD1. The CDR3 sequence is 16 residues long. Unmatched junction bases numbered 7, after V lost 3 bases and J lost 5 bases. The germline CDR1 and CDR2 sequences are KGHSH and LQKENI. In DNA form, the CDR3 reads TGTGCCAGCTCACCCTCCCGACAGGGTAATAATTCACCCCTCCACTTT. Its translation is CASSPSRQGNNSPLHF.

The CDR3 is CASSPDRGRVKNIQYF. The CDR3 DNA follows: TGCGCCAGCAGCCCGGACCGGGGGAGGGTCAAAAACATTCAGTACTTC. The chain carries TRBV4-1 and TRBJ2-4; 7 bases line up with TRBD2. The germline CDR1 and CDR2 sequences are MGHRA and YSYEKL. The ends lost 4 bases at V and 3 bases at J; junction bases unmatched: 9. The CDR3 is made up of 16 amino acids.

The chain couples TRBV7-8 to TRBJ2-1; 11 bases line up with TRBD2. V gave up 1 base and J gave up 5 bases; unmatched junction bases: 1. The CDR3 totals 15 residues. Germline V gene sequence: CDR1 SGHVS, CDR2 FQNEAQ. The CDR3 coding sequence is TGTGCCAGCAGCTTAGGACTAGCGGGAAACAATGAGCAGTTCTTC. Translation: CASSLGLAGNNEQFF.

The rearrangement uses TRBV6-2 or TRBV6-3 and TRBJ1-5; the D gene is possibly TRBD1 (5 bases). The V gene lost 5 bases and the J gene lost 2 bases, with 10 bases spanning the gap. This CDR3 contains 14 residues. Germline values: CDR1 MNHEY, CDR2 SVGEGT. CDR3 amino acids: CASSRGFGNQPQHF. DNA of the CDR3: TGTGCCAGCAGTAGGGGATTCGGCAATCAGCCCCAGCATTTT.

The CDR3 sequence is CASSVNPGLAGEVRNEQFF. The CDR3 nucleotides are TGTGCCAGCAGCGTCAATCCGGGACTAGCGGGAGAGGTTCGCAATGAGCAGTTCTTC. V gene TRBV9 combines with J gene TRBJ2-1, with 14 nucleotides matching TRBD2. Germline lookup yields CDR1 SGDLS and CDR2 YYNGEE. There are 19 residues in the CDR3. The trim removed 2 bases at V and 6 bases at J, leaving 13 bases unmatched.

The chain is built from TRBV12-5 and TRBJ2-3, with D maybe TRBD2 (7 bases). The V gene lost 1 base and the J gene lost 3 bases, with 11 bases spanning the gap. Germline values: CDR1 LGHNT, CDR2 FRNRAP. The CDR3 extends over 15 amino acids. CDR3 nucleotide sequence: TGTGCTAGTGGTTTGGACAGGGAGGGGACAGATACGCAGTATTTT. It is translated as CASGLDREGTDTQYF.

The CDR3 sequence is CASSFSEPDTQYF. The CDR3 DNA reads as TGTGCCAGCAGCTTTTCCGAGCCAGATACGCAGTATTTT. The chain joins TRBV7-2 to TRBJ2-3; D is undetermined. CDR1 and CDR2 from the germline V gene are SGHTA and FQGNSA. The V gene lost 3 bases and the J gene lost 4 bases, with 8 bases spanning the gap. The length of the CDR3 is 13 residues.

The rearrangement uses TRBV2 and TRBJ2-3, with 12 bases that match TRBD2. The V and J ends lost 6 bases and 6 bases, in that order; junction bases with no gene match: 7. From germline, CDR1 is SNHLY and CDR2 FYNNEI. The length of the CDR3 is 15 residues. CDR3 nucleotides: TGTGCCAGCAGCCGACTAGCGGGAGTTGTGGATACGCAGTATTTT. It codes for CASSRLAGVVDTQYF.

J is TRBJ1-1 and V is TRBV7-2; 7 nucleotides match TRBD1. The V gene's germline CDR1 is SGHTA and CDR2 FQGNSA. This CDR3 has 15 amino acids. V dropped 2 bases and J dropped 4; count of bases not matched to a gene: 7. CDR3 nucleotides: TGTGCCAGCAGCTTATCGGGACAGCGGGCCACTGAAGCTTTCTTT. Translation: CASSLSGQRATEAFF.

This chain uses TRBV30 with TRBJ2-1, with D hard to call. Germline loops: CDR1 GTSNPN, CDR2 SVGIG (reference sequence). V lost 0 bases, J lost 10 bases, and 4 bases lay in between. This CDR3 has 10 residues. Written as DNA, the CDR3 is TGTGCCTGGAGTGTACGGGAGCAGTTCTTC. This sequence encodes CAWSVREQFF.

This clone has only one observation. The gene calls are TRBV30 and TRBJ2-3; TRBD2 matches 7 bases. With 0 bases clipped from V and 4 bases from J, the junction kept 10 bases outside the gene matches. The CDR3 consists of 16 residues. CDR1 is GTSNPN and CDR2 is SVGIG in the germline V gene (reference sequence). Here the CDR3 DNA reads TGTGCCTGGAGTGTCCCCGGACTAGTACTCCCAGATACGCAGTATTTT. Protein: CAWSVPGLVLPDTQYF.

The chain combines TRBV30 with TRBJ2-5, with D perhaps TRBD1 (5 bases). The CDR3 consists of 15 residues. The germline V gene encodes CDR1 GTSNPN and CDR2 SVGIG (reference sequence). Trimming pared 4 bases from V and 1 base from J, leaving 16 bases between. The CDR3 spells CAWTQGRSPQETQYF. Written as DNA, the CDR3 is TGTGCCTGGACCCAGGGCCGATCTCCCCAAGAGACCCAGTACTTC.

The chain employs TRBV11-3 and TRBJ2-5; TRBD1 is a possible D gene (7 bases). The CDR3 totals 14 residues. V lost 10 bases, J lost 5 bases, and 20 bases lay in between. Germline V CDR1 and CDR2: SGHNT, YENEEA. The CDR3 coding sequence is TGTGCCACGCGGGACAGTTCCCAGGGGGAGACCCAGTACTTC. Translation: CATRDSSQGETQYF.

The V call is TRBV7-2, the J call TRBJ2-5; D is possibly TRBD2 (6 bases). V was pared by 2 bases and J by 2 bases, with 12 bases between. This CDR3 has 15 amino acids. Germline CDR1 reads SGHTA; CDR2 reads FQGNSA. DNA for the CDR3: TGTGCCAGCAGCTTACCTCGGCTAGCGCAAGAGACCCAGTACTTC. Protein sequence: CASSLPRLAQETQYF.

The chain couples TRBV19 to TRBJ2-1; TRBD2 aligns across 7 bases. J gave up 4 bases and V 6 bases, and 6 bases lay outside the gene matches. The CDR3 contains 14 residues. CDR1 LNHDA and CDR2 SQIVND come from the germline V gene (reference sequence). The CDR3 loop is CASSPTGGYNEQFF. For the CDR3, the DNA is TGTGCCAGTAGCCCGACCGGGGGGTACAATGAGCAGTTCTTC.